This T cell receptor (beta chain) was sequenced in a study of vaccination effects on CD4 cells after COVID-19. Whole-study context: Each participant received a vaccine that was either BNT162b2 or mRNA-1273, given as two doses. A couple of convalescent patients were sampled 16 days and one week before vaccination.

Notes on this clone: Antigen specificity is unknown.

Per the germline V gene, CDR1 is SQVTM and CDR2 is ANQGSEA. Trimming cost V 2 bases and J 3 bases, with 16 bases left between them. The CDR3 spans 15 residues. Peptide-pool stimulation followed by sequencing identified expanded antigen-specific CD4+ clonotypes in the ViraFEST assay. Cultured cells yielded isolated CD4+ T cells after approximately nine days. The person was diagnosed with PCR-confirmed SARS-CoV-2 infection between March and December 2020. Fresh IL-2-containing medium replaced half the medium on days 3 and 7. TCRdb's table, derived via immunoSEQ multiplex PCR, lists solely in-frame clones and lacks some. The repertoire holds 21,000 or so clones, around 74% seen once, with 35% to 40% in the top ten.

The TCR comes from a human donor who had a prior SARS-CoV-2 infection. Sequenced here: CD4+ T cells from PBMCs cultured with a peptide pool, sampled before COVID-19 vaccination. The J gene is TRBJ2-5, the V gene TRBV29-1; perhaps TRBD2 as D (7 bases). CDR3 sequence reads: CSVERGGGYKETQYF. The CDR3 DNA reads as TGCAGCGTTGAACGGGGCGGGGGCTACAAAGAGACCCAGTACTTC.